The 20 T cell receptor beta chains given below trace back to one sample, sequenced in a study of identifying expanded T cells in peripheral blood. Libraries were prepared by immunoSEQ multiplex PCR; TCRdb keeps only in-frame clonotypes and omits some of them. The sample includes around 85,000 clones, roughly 90% of them seen just once. What was sequenced was blood. These receptors were taken from a person between 18 and 75 years old in good health.

This CDR3 is CASSLGASYGYTF. The CDR3, as DNA: TGTGCCAGCAGCTTGGGGGCCAGCTATGGCTACACCTTC. This chain uses TRBV5-4 with TRBJ1-2, with no clear D. CDR1 and CDR2 from the germline V gene are SGHNT and YYREEE (reference sequence). Trimming shortened V by 0 bases and J by 4 bases, and 7 bases separated the two germline ends. This CDR3 is 13 amino acids long.

The chain is built from TRBV4-3 and TRBJ1-3; D remains unclear. Looked up from germline, CDR1 is LGHNA and CDR2 is YSLEER. The CDR3 sequence is 17 residues long. Trimming took 1 base from V and 0 from J, leaving 13 bases between them. The CDR3: CASSQAPSGFSGNTIYF. Here the CDR3 DNA reads TGCGCCAGCAGCCAAGCCCCCTCGGGTTTCTCTGGAAACACCATATATTTT.

This clone appeared a single time. J is TRBJ2-3 and V is TRBV9, with 9 bases that match TRBD2. This CDR3 contains 14 residues. Germline CDR1 is SGDLS and CDR2 is YYNGEE. Trimming cost V 4 bases and J 7 bases; bases outside gene matches: 7. As DNA, the CDR3 is TGTGCCAGCAGCCGCGGGGGGGGTTTAAATACGCAGTATTTT. It translates to CASSRGGGLNTQYF.

The chain is built from TRBV7-2 and TRBJ1-2, with D uncertain. Trimming removed 6 bases at V and 4 bases at J, with 15 bases between. Germline-derived CDR1 and CDR2 are SGHTA and FQGNSA. The CDR3 spans 14 residues. In DNA form, the CDR3 reads TGTGCCAGCAGGCCTACGTTCGGCCCCTATGGCTACACCTTC. Translation: CASRPTFGPYGYTF.

The CDR3 bases are TGTGCCAGCAGTTACCCGGGACAGGGAAGGGGGGAGCTGTTTTTT. Amino acids: CASSYPGQGRGELFF. V and J are TRBV6-6 and TRBJ2-2, with TRBD1 matching over 9 bases. From germline, CDR1 is MNHNY and CDR2 SVGAGI (reference sequence). The CDR3 contains 15 residues. The V and J ends lost 2 bases and 8 bases, in that order; junction bases with no gene match: 6.

The chain is built from TRBV7-9 and TRBJ2-7, with TRBD2 identical over 8 bases. CDR3 length: 14 amino acids. J gave up 0 bases and V 5 bases, and 3 bases lay outside the gene matches. Germline assignment: CDR1 SEHNR and CDR2 FQNEAQ (reference sequence). This chain's CDR3 is CASSELADSYEQYF. CDR3 nucleotide sequence: TGTGCCAGCAGCGAACTAGCGGACTCCTACGAGCAGTACTTC.

V usage is TRBV19 and J usage is TRBJ2-5, with D possibly TRBD2 on 6 matching bases. This CDR3 is 15 amino acids long. V was pared by 3 bases and J by 5 bases, with 16 bases between. The germline CDR1 and CDR2 sequences are LNHDA and SQIVND (reference sequence). CDR3 nucleotides: TGTGCCAGTAGTATGGGAGGCGGCAGCCCCGAGACCCAGTACTTC. Translation gives CASSMGGGSPETQYF.

This chain uses TRBV5-4 with TRBJ2-7, with 10 positions matching TRBD2. Germline CDR1 SGHNT, CDR2 YYREEE (reference sequence). The length of the CDR3 is 16 residues. The J segment lost 6 bases and the V segment lost 0 bases, leaving 9 bases of the junction unmatched. CDR3 DNA: TGTGCCAGCAGCTTGGGGAGCGGGGGGGCCAGTCGCGAGCAGTACTTC. This encodes CASSLGSGGASREQYF.

The chain recombines TRBV28 with TRBJ1-6, with 9 bases lining up with TRBD1. In germline, CDR1 is MDHEN, CDR2 SYDVKM. V lost 6 bases to trimming and J lost 4 bases; unmatched junction nucleotides: 10. This CDR3 spans 17 amino acids. CDR3 amino acids: CASRTGQGSWYNSPLHF. CDR3 nucleotide sequence: TGTGCCAGCAGGACGGGACAGGGAAGTTGGTATAATTCACCCCTCCACTTT. The full variable domain, rest sourced from reference TRBV28 and TRBJ1-6, is DVKVTQSSRYLVKRTGEKVFLECVQDMDHENMFWYRQDPGLGLRLIYFSYDVKMKEKGDIPEGYSVSREKKERFSLILESASTNQTSMYLCASRTGQGSWYNSPLHFGNGTRLTVT.

The V gene is TRBV5-1, the J gene TRBJ2-3, with TRBD2 identical over 10 bases. Germline V gives CDR1 SGHRS, CDR2 YFSETQ. J gave up 3 bases and V 7 bases, and 5 bases lay outside the gene matches. The CDR3 is 14 amino acids. The CDR3 nucleotides are TGCGCCAGCCGAGGTAGCGGGAGGACAGATACGCAGTATTTT. This translates into CASRGSGRTDTQYF.

The rearrangement joins TRBV7-9 to TRBJ2-1; D gene ambiguous. Looked up from germline, CDR1 is SEHNR and CDR2 is FQNEAQ (reference sequence). V lost 5 bases, J lost 8 bases, and 13 bases lay in between. The CDR3 runs 13 residues. Written as DNA, the CDR3 is TGTGCCAGCAGCACCCGGCCGGGCGATGAGCAGTTCTTC. Translating gives CASSTRPGDEQFF.

The V gene is TRBV19, the J gene TRBJ1-5; tentative D call: TRBD1 (5 bases). The ends were cut back, 10 bases at V and 11 bases at J, with 24 bases in the middle. The CDR3 is 14 residues long. The germline gives CDR1 LNHDA, CDR2 SQIVND (reference sequence). This CDR3 reads CANSSGPRPGTQHF. The CDR3 DNA reads as TGTGCCAATTCATCCGGGCCCCGTCCAGGGACCCAGCATTTT.

In this sample, this clone turned up once. V usage is TRBV29-1 and J usage is TRBJ2-1; the D gene is possibly TRBD1 (6 bases). Trimming removed 6 bases at V and 7 bases at J, with 22 bases between. The germline V gene has CDR1 SQVTM and CDR2 ANQGSEA. This CDR3 has 15 amino acids. The CDR3 sequence is CSVVSWQGLRNEQFF. The DNA of the CDR3 is TGCAGCGTAGTCTCCTGGCAGGGGCTGCGGAATGAGCAGTTCTTC.

This chain joins TRBV7-2 and TRBJ1-2; a possible D gene is TRBD1 (6 bases). There are 16 residues in the CDR3. Germline V gene data show CDR1 as SGHTA and CDR2 as FQGNSA. V was pared by 1 base and J by 4 bases, with 16 bases between. The CDR3, as DNA: TGTGCCAGCAGCTTAGGCCCAGGGGAAAGGACCTATGGCTACACCTTC. This codes for CASSLGPGERTYGYTF.

This clone has a handful of counts. The V call is TRBV29-1, the J call TRBJ2-1; TRBD1 agrees at 9 bases. Germline assignment: CDR1 SQVTM and CDR2 ANQGSEA. J was trimmed by 7 bases and V by 4 bases; bases with no gene match: 17. This CDR3 spans 17 amino acids. This CDR3 is CSVGGKKPDRGTNEQFF. The CDR3 bases are TGCAGCGTTGGTGGGAAGAAGCCGGACAGGGGAACGAATGAGCAGTTCTTC.

Of note for this clone: The same CDR3 is also encoded by other DNA sequences in this sample. The gene calls are TRBV2 and TRBJ2-3; 10 nucleotides align to TRBD2. This CDR3 is built from 15 residues. Germline V gives CDR1 SNHLY, CDR2 FYNNEI. Trimming took 6 bases from V and 0 from J; bases not matched to a gene: 3. CDR3 protein: CASRRTSGSTDTQYF. Written as DNA, the CDR3 is TGTGCCAGCAGGCGGACTAGCGGAAGCACAGATACGCAGTATTTT.

This chain links TRBV7-8 with TRBJ2-2, with D perhaps matching TRBD2 (6 bases). Between the trimmed V and J ends, which lost 0 bases and 5 bases, there was a span of 13 bases. CDR1 and CDR2 from the germline V gene are SGHVS and FQNEAQ. The CDR3 sequence is 16 residues long. CDR3 bases: TGTGCCAGCAGCTTAGCAGCTTCCCGGGAGACCGGGGAGCTGTTTTTT. This sequence encodes CASSLAASRETGELFF.

The gene calls are TRBV5-4 and TRBJ2-5; 7 bases match TRBD2. Per germline, CDR1 SGHNT and CDR2 YYREEE (reference sequence). V was pared by 2 bases and J by 4 bases, with 5 bases of the junction left unmatched. The CDR3 is 14 residues long. The CDR3 loop reads CASSFPGGTETQYF. DNA for the CDR3: TGTGCCAGCAGCTTTCCGGGGGGAACAGAGACCCAGTACTTC.

This sequence joins TRBV5-1 and TRBJ1-2; the match to TRBD1 covers 7 bases. This CDR3 has 14 amino acids. V dropped 3 bases and J dropped 3; count of bases not matched to a gene: 5. CDR1 is SGHRS, CDR2 YFSETQ, per germline. The CDR3 region is CASSSGGLDYGYTF. The CDR3 DNA sequence: TGCGCCAGCAGCTCAGGGGGTTTGGACTATGGCTACACCTTC.

The rearrangement links TRBV6-1 to TRBJ2-7; 10 bases match TRBD2. The junction had 4 bases not matched to a gene; V was cut back by 8 bases and J by 3 bases. CDR1 is MNHNS, CDR2 SASEGT, per germline. The CDR3 has 13 amino acids. CDR3 loop: CASQASGSYEQYF. The CDR3 nucleotides are TGTGCCAGCCAAGCTAGCGGGAGCTACGAGCAGTACTTC.